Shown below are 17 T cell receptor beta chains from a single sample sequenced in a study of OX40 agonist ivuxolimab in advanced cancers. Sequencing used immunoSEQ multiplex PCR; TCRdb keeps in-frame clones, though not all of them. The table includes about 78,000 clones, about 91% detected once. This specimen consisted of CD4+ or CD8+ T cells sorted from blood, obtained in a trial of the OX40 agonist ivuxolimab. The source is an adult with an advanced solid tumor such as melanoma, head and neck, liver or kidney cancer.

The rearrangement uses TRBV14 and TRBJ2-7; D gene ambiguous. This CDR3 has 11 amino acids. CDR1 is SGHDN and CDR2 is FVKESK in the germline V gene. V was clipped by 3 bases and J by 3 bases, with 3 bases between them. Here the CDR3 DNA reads TGTGCCAGCAGCCATAGCTACGAGCAGTACTTC. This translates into CASSHSYEQYF.

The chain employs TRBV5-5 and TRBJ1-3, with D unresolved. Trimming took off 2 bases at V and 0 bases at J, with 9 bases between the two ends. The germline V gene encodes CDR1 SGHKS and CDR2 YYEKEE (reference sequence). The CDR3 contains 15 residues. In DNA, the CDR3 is TGTGCCAGCAGCTTCAACACAAACTCTGGAAACACCATATATTTT. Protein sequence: CASSFNTNSGNTIYF. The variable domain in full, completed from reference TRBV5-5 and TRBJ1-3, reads DAGVTQSPTHLIKTRGQQVTLRCSPISGHKSVSWYQQVLGQGPQFIFQYYEKEERGRGNFPDRFSARQFPNYSSELNVNALLLGDSALYLCASSFNTNSGNTIYFGEGSWLTVV.

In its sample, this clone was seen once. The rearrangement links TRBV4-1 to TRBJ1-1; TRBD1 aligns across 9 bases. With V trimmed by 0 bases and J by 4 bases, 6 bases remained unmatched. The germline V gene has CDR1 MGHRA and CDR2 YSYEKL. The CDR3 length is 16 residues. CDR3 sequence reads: CASSQERTGATTEAFF. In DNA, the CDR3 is TGCGCCAGCAGCCAAGAAAGGACAGGGGCAACCACTGAAGCTTTCTTT.

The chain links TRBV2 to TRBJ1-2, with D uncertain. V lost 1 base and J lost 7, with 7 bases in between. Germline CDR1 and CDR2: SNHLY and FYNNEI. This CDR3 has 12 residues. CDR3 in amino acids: CASSEGRRGYTF. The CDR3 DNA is TGTGCCAGCAGTGAAGGGCGGCGTGGCTACACCTTC.

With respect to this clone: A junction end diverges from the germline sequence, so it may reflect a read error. As DNA, the CDR3 is TGTGCCAGCAGTTCACAGGGGGCGCGGAACGCTGAAGCTTTCTTT. This encodes CASSSQGARNAEAFF. The V gene is TRBV2, the J gene TRBJ1-1; 9 nucleotides agree with TRBD1. From germline, CDR1 is SNHLY and CDR2 FYNNEI. CDR3 size: 15 residues.

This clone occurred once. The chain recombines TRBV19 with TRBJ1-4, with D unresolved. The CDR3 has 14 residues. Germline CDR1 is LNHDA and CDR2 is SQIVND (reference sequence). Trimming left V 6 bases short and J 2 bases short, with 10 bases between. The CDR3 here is CASRTARTNEKLFF. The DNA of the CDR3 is TGTGCCAGTAGGACCGCCCGGACTAATGAAAAACTGTTTTTT.

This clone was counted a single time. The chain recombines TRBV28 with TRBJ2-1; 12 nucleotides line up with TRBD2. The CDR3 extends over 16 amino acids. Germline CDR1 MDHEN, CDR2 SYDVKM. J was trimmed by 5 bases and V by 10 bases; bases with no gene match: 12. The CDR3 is CATKGLAGRTDNEQFF. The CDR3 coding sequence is TGTGCCACCAAAGGACTAGCGGGGAGGACCGACAATGAGCAGTTCTTC.

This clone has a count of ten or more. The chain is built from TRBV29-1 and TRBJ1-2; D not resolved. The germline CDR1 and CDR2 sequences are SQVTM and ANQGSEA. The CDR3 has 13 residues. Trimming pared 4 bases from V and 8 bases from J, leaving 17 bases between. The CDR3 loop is CSVALYGVEGYTF. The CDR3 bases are TGCAGCGTTGCCCTCTACGGGGTTGAGGGCTACACCTTC.

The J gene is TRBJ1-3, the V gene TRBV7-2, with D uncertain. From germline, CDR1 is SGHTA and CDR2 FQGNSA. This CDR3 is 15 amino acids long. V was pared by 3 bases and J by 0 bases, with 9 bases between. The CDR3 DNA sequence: TGTGCCAGCAGCTTTGGGGTCTACTCTGGAAACACCATATATTTT. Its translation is CASSFGVYSGNTIYF.

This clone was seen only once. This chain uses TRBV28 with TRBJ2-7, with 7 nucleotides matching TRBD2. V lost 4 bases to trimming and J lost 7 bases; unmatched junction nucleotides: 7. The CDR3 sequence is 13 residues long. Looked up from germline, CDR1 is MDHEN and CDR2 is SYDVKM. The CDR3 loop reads CASSSGVGREQYF. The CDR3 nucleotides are TGTGCCAGCAGTTCGGGGGTCGGGAGGGAGCAGTACTTC.

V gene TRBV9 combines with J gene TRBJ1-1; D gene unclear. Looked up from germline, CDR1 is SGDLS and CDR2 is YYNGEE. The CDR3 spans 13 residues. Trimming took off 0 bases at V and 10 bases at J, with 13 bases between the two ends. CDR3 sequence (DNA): TGTGCCAGCAGCGTAGATCGCGGCTCCGGAGCTTTCTTT. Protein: CASSVDRGSGAFF.

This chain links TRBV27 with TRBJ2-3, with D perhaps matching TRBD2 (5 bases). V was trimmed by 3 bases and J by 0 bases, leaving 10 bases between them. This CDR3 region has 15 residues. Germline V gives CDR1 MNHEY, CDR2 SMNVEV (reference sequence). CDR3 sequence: CASSFGLASTDTQYF. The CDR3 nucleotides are TGTGCCAGCAGTTTTGGACTTGCTAGCACAGATACGCAGTATTTT.

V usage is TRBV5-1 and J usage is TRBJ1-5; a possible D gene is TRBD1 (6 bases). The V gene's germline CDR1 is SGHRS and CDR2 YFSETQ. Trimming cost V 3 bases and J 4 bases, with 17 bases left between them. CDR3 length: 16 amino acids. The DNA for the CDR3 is TGCGCCAGCAGCTGCAGGGGATTTTTGGGTAATCAGCCCCAGCATTTT. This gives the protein CASSCRGFLGNQPQHF.

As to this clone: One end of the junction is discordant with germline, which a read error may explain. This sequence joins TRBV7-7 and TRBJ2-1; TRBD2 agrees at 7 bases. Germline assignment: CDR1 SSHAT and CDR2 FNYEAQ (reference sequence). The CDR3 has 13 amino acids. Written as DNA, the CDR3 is TGTGCTAGCAGCTTAGGGACTAAGGGTGAGCAGTTCTTC. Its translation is CASSLGTKGEQFF.

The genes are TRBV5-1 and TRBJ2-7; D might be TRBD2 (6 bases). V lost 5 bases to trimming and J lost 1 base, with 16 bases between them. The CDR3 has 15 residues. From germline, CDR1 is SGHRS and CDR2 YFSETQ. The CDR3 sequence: CASREVAGLSYEQYF. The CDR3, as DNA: TGCGCCAGCAGAGAAGTGGCGGGGCTTTCCTACGAGCAGTACTTC.

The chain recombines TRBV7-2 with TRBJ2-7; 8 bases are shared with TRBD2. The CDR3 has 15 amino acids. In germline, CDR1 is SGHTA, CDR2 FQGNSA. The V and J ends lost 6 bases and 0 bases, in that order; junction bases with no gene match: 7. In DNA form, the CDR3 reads TGTGCCAGCAGACAAACGGGGGGGACCTCCTACGAGCAGTACTTC. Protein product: CASRQTGGTSYEQYF.

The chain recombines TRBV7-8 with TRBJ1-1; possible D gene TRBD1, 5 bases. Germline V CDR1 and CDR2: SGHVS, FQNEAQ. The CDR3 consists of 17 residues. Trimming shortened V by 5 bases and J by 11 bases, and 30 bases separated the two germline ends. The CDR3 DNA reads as TGTGCCAGCAGCCACAGGAAGGACAAAACCGGGTCGTTGGAGGCTTTCTTT. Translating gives CASSHRKDKTGSLEAFF. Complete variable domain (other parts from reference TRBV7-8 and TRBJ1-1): GAGVSQSPRYKVAKRGQDVALRCDPISGHVSLFWYQQALGQGPEFLTYFQNEAQLDKSGLPSDRFFAERPEGSVSTLKIQRTQQEDSAVYLCASSHRKDKTGSLEAFFGQGTRLTVV.